These 21 T cell receptor delta chains were sequenced from one sample in a study of gamma-delta T cells after stem cell transplantation. TCRdb re-called clones from the RT-PCR reads using CATT. The sample carries under 2,000 delta-chain clones, 5.1% recorded once. Sequenced sample: gamma-delta T cells. The source is a human donor. It is not recorded whose cells these are; they may come from a transplant donor.

Concerning this clone: This likely reflects a read error, since a far larger clone is one base away. The chain has TRDV2 and TRDJ1; D might be TRDD3 (10 bases). In the absence of a J gene in TCRdb, the DNA was matched to germline to assign it here. CDR1 and CDR2 (germline): GEAIGNYY, EKD. CDR3 length: 20 amino acids. Trimming pared 3 bases from V and 3 bases from J, leaving 31 bases between. CDR3 protein: CACDRLPTSMGDTGADKLIF. CDR3 nucleotides: TGTGCCTGTGACCGCCTTCCTACGTCAATGGGGGATACAGGGGCCGATAAACTCATCTTT.

This clone was observed a handful of times. Mismatch with germline at one junction end may stem from a read error. This chain links TRDV2 with TRDJ3, with TRDD3 matching 13 bases. The CDR3 is 20 amino acids. The germline V gene has CDR1 GEAIGNYY and CDR2 EKD. CDR3 DNA: TGTGCCTGTGACCCACTACTGGGGGATACGCCCTCCTGGGACACCCGCCAGATGTTTTTC. This sequence encodes CACDPLLGDTPSWDTRQMFF.

In regard to this clone: TCRdb attributes to this sequence the protein of a much larger clone, which differs from the DNA translation at residue 6; a read error is likely, and the protein displayed is translated from the DNA. The chain links TRDV2 to TRDJ1, with TRDD3 matching over 12 bases. The CDR3 runs 21 residues. Germline-derived CDR1 and CDR2 are GEAIGNYY and EKD. The trim removed 4 bases at V and 0 bases at J, leaving 20 bases unmatched. CDR3: CACEAVTGGYPDPGYTDKLIF. CDR3 bases: TGTGCCTGTGAAGCCGTTACTGGGGGATACCCCGATCCGGGTTACACCGATAAACTCATCTTT.

This clone is termed large (0.1 to 1%). The chain uses TRDV2 and TRDJ1; 11 bases line up with TRDD3. The J segment lost 2 bases and the V segment lost 3 bases, leaving 22 bases of the junction unmatched. Germline assignment: CDR1 GEAIGNYY and CDR2 EKD. The CDR3 is made up of 21 amino acids. CDR3: CACDPLALLGDTRGDTDKLIF. Written as DNA, the CDR3 is TGTGCCTGTGACCCACTGGCCCTTTTGGGGGATACGCGGGGGGATACCGATAAACTCATCTTT.

To note about this clone: Only one base separates this from a far larger clonotype, so it likely reflects a read error. Other DNA sequences in this specimen translate into the identical CDR3. V is TRDV2 and J is TRDJ3; D might be TRDD3 (5 bases). CDR1 and CDR2 (germline): GEAIGNYY, EKD. CDR3 length: 18 amino acids. The CDR3 is CACDTGGMYSWDTRQMFF. For the CDR3, the DNA is TGTGCCTGTGACACCGGAGGGATGTACTCCTGGGACACCCGTCAGATGTTTTTC.

As to this clone: It is likely a read error: a sequence one base away is far more abundant. This sequence joins TRDV2 and TRDJ1; 10 bases align to TRDD3. This CDR3 is 20 amino acids long. V lost 3 bases, J lost 3 bases, and 21 bases stayed unmatched. Germline CDR1 reads GEAIGNYY; CDR2 reads EKD. The DNA for the CDR3 is TGTGCCTGTGACCGCCTTCCTGCGTCAATGGGGGATACAGGGTCCGATAAACTCATCTTT. The encoded protein is CACDRLPASMGDTGSDKLIF.

This clone showed up just a few times. This sequence is one base from a far larger clone and is likely a read error. This rearrangement joins TRDV2 to TRDJ1; 9 bases map to TRDD3. Germline-derived CDR1 and CDR2 are GEAIGNYY and EKD. This CDR3 is 14 amino acids long. The CDR3 DNA sequence: TGTGCCTATGACATTCTGGGGGATACCGATAAACTCATCTTT. This encodes CAYDILGDTDKLIF.

This clone counts as medium-sized. The gene calls are TRDV2 and TRDJ1; a possible D gene is TRDD3 (5 bases). This CDR3 has 19 residues. V shed 1 base and J shed 0 bases, with 23 bases lying between them. CDR1 and CDR2 (germline): GEAIGNYY, EKD. The CDR3 bases are TGTGCCTGTGACACTCTTTCGGCCAAGCCAGGGGGGTACACCGATAAACTCATCTTT. Its protein is CACDTLSAKPGGYTDKLIF.

Relative to its sample, this clone is medium-sized (0.01 to 0.1%). The rearrangement links TRDV2 to TRDJ1; no reliable D call. In the absence of a J gene in TCRdb, the DNA was matched to germline to assign it here. The CDR3 runs 15 residues. Germline lookup yields CDR1 GEAIGNYY and CDR2 EKD. Trimming took off 3 bases at V and 2 bases at J, with 15 bases between the two ends. The CDR3 spells CACDSRGGRTDKLIF. CDR3 DNA sequence: TGTGCCTGTGACTCCAGAGGAGGGAGGACCGATAAACTCATCTTT.

By share of the sample, this clone is large. The same CDR3 is also encoded by other DNA sequences in this sample. Here the CDR3 reads CACDTISPIQPTGGPKLIF. Written as DNA, the CDR3 is TGTGCCTGTGACACAATCTCCCCTATCCAACCCACCGGGGGACCTAAACTCATCTTT. This chain uses TRDV2 with TRDJ1; possibly TRDD3 for D (6 bases). Trimming cost V 1 base and J 7 bases, with 30 bases left between them. Germline CDR1 GEAIGNYY, CDR2 EKD. The CDR3 runs to 19 residues.

This clone is judged medium-sized (0.01 to 0.1%). A far larger clone is off by one base, so a read error is likely. V and J are TRDV2 and TRDJ1, with unresolved D. The V gene's germline CDR1 is GEAIGNYY and CDR2 EKD. This CDR3 has 15 amino acids. V was shortened by 5 bases and J by 2 bases, with 17 bases between the two germline ends. The CDR3 loop is CACGSLVGSTDKLIF. Written as DNA, the CDR3 is TGTGCCTGTGGCTCCCTAGTAGGGAGTACCGATAAACTCATCTTT.

This clone was observed a few times. Since a far larger clone is one base different, this is likely a read error. The chain links TRDV2 to TRDJ1; TRDD3 matches at 7 bases. No J gene was available from TCRdb, and it was assigned here by a germline match of the DNA. With V trimmed by 1 base and J by 0 bases, 10 bases remained unmatched. Germline CDR1 reads GEAIGNYY; CDR2 reads EKD. The CDR3 extends over 17 amino acids. The CDR3 nucleotides read TGTGCCTGTGACACTCTCGGAACGGGGGGATACACCGATAAACTCATCTTT. Amino acids: CACDTLGTGGYTDKLIF.

For this clone: For this DNA, TCRdb reports the protein of a much larger clone, which diverges at residue 17, most likely from a read error; the protein presented here is translated directly from the DNA. The rearrangement links TRDV2 to TRDJ1; TRDD3 agrees at 12 bases. The CDR3 has 20 amino acids. Germline CDR1 reads GEAIGNYY; CDR2 reads EKD. CDR3 sequence: CACDTLTGGYLQEGTDNLIF. The CDR3 DNA is TGTGCCTGTGACACCCTTACTGGGGGATACCTCCAGGAGGGCACCGATAATCTCATCTTT.

This clone was detected only a few times. The protein TCRdb gives is from a much larger clone and does not agree with this DNA's translation at residue 12, likely a read error; the protein shown here comes from the DNA. The J gene is TRDJ1, the V gene TRDV2; 9 bases align to TRDD3. Trimming removed 3 bases from V and 7 bases from J; junction bases left unmatched: 14. The CDR3 is 16 amino acids. The germline V gene encodes CDR1 GEAIGNYY and CDR2 EKD. The CDR3 sequence: CACDGLGEESSGKLIF. DNA for the CDR3: TGTGCCTGTGACGGACTGGGGGAGGAATCTAGCGGTAAACTCATCTTT.

In this sample, this clone turned up a few times. Possible read error: a much larger clone is one base away. Other DNA sequences within the sample encode an identical CDR3. The chain links TRDV2 to TRDJ3; 8 positions agree with TRDD3. Germline loops: CDR1 GEAIGNYY, CDR2 EKD. The CDR3 is 21 residues long. Germline trimming cut 1 base from V and 0 bases from J; bases unmatched to any gene: 13. The CDR3 nucleotides are TGTGCCTGTGACACGGTGCTGGGGGACAGGACACTCTCCTGGGACACCCGACAGATGTTTTTC. Its protein product is CACDTVLGDRTLSWDTRQMFF.

As for this clone: The protein in TCRdb stems from a much larger clone and differs at residue 11 from this DNA's translation, likely a read error; here the protein is translated from the DNA. The chain carries TRDV2 and TRDJ3, with 8 nucleotides matching TRDD3. The CDR3 has 18 residues. Germline CDR1 and CDR2: GEAIGNYY and EKD. CDR3 DNA: TGTGCCTGTGACATTACTGGGGGTACCTCCTTGGACACCCGACAGATGTTTTTC. Protein sequence: CACDITGGTSLDTRQMFF.

By share of the sample, this clone is medium-sized. J is TRDJ1 and V is TRDV2; 8 bases are a match to TRDD3. Germline values: CDR1 GEAIGNYY, CDR2 EKD. With V trimmed by 0 bases and J by 4 bases, 21 bases remained unmatched. The CDR3 consists of 20 residues. The CDR3 protein is CACDTVHTGYVGSVDDKLIF. CDR3 bases: TGTGCCTGTGACACCGTACATACGGGATACGTCGGCTCGGTTGACGATAAACTCATCTTT.

With respect to this clone: TCRdb attributes to this sequence the protein of a much larger clone, which differs from the DNA translation at residue 6; a read error is likely, and the protein displayed is translated from the DNA. J is TRDJ1 and V is TRDV2; 8 bases match TRDD3. Germline lookup yields CDR1 GEAIGNYY and CDR2 EKD. The V segment lost 0 bases and the J segment 4 bases; nucleotides outside the gene matches: 15. This CDR3 region has 18 residues. The CDR3 here is CACDTAAGGTHRGDKLIF. The CDR3 DNA reads TGTGCCTGTGACACCGCCGCTGGGGGAACTCATCGGGGCGATAAACTCATCTTT.

Remarks on this clone: TCRdb pairs this DNA with a much larger clone's protein that differs at residue 15, likely a read error; the protein shown was translated from the DNA. The chain carries TRDV2 and TRDJ1; 12 bases agree with TRDD3. The CDR3 runs 17 residues. Germline V gene sequence: CDR1 GEAIGNYY, CDR2 EKD. CDR3 protein: CACDTLRTGGYTDKPIF. Here the CDR3 DNA reads TGTGCCTGTGACACCCTACGGACTGGGGGATACACCGATAAACCCATCTTT.

Concerning this clone: Given a far larger clone just one base away, this is likely a sequencing read error. The sample contains more than one DNA sequence encoding this CDR3. This sequence joins TRDV2 and TRDJ3, with D tentatively TRDD3 (6 bases). Germline lookup yields CDR1 GEAIGNYY and CDR2 EKD. The CDR3 is 20 amino acids. As DNA, the CDR3 is TGTGCCTGTGACACGCCGGGGGACCATCCAAGCTCCTGGGACACCCGCCAGATGTTTTTC. This gives the protein CACDTPGDHPSSWDTRQMFF.

Concerning this clone: TCRdb's entry gives the protein of a much larger clone, which mismatches this DNA's translation at residue 15, likely from a read error; the protein reported here is translated from the DNA. The rearrangement links TRDV2 to TRDJ1; 8 nucleotides agree with TRDD3. Germline values: CDR1 GEAIGNYY, CDR2 EKD. This CDR3 has 19 residues. The CDR3 region has the DNA TGTGCCTGTGACAGGTTACTGGGGGCCCCGAAGGGATACACCGCTAAACTCATCTTT. This translates into CACDRLLGAPKGYTAKLIF.